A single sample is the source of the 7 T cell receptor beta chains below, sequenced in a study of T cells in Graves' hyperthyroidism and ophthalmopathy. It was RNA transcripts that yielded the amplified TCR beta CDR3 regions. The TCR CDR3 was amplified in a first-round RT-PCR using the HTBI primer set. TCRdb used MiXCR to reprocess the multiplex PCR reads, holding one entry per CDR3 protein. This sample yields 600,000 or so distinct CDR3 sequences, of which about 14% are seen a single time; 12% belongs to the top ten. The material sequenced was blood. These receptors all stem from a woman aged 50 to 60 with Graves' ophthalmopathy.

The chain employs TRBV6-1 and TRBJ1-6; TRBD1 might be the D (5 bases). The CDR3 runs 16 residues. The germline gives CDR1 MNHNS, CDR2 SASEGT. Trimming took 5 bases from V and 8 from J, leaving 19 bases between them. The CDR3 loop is CASSIVRTPGHSPLHF. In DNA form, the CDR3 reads TGTGCCAGCAGTATTGTGCGGACCCCGGGGCATTCACCCCTCCACTTT.

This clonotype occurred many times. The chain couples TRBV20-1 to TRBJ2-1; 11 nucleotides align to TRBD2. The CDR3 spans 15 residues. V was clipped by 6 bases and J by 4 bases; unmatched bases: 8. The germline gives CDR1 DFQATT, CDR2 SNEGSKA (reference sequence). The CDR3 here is CSARLAGGSYNEQFF. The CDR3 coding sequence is TGCAGTGCACGCCTAGCGGGAGGCTCTTACAATGAGCAGTTCTTC.

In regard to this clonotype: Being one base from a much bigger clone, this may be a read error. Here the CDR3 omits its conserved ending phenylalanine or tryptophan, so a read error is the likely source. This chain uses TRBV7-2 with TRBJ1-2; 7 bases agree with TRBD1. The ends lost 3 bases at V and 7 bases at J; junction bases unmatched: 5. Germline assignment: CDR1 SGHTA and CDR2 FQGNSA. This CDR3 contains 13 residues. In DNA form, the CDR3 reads TGTGCCAGCAGCTTGGACAGGCTGGTTGGCTACACCCTC. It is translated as CASSLDRLVGYTL.

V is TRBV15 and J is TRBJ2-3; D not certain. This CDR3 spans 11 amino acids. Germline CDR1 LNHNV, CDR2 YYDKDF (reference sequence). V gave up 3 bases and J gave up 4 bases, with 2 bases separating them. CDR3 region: CATSRADTQYF. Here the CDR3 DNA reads TGTGCCACCAGCAGGGCAGATACGCAGTATTTT. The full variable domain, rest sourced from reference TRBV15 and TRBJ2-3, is DAMVIQNPRYQVTQFGKPVTLSCSQTLNHNVMYWYQQKSSQAPKLLFHYYDKDFNNEADTPDNFQSRRPNTSFCFLDIRSPGLGDTAMYLCATSRADTQYFGPGTRLTVL.

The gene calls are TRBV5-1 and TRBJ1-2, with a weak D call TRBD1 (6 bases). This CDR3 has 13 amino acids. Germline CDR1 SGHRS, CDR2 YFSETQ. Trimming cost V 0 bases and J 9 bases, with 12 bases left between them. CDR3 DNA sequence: TGCGCCAGCAGCTTGGACAGGGACTTGAGCTACACCTTC. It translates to CASSLDRDLSYTF.

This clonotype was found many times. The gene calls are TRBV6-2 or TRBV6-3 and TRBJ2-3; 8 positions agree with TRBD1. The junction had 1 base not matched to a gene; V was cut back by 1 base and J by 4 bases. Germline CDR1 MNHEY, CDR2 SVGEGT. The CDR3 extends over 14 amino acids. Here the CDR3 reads CASSYFRGPDTQYF. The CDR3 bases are TGTGCCAGCAGTTACTTCAGGGGGCCAGATACGCAGTATTTT.

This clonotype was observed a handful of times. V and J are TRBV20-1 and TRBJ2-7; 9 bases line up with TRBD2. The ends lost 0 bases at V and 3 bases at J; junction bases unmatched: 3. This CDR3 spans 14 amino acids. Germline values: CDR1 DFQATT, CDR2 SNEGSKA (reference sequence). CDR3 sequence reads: CSARDPAGGYEQYF. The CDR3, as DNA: TGCAGTGCTAGAGATCCAGCGGGAGGCTACGAGCAGTACTTC.